Detailed here is one T cell receptor (beta chain). CDR1 and CDR2 from the germline V gene are KGHSH and LQKENI. The CDR3 has 13 residues. The sample originates from a study of monozygotic twins with inflammatory bowel disease. UMIs containing a 6-nucleotide sample barcode were added via template switching. Following a re-call of the 5' RACE reads, TCRdb has one entry per CDR3 protein and lacks DNA. The sample includes about 300,000 distinct CDR3 sequences. The J gene is TRBJ2-7, the V gene TRBV18; the TCRdb call, TRBD1, lacks DNA for checking. The sequenced sample was blood. The source of this sequence is a human donor with ulcerative colitis or Crohn's disease, or a healthy co-twin of an affected twin (not recorded which). CDR3: CASSPTGTYEQYF. Full variable domain (rest looked up from reference TRBV18 and TRBJ2-7): NAGVMQNPRHLVRRRGQEARLRCSPMKGHSHVYWYRQLPEEGLKFMVYLQKENIIDESGMPKERFSAEFPKEGPSILRIQQVVRGDSAAYFCASSPTGTYEQYFGPGTRLTVT.